This entry features one T cell receptor (beta chain) sequence. In this sample, this clonotype turned up a few times. Its binding antigen is unknown. No much larger clonotype is one base removed from it; base qualities were not supplied. The record originates from a study of T cells in Graves' hyperthyroidism and ophthalmopathy (dated by TCRdb to about 2019). About the full investigation: To identify distinguishing TCR V-J signatures, a discovery cohort of around 98 patients was used, comprising under 45 with Graves' ophthalmopathy and under 60 with stable Graves' hyperthyroidism. An independent validation cohort of fewer than 20 hyperthyroidism patients and about 15 patients who later progressed to ophthalmopathy tested prospective prediction of ophthalmopathy. The 100 discovery patients were randomly split 7:3 into training and test sets. In addition, the study compared T-cell repertoires in thyroid tissue and in blood from about six Graves' hyperthyroidism patients. Following sampling, methimazole starting at 30 mg daily was given to hyperthyroidism patients, and high-dose intravenous methylprednisolone was given to ophthalmopathy patients. According to the paper, TCR Vbeta CDR3 sequencing was carried out on around 140 peripheral blood samples, which came from fewer than 50 ophthalmopathy, some 73 hyperthyroidism and around 17 progressor patients.

Patients with uncontrolled infections, other autoimmune diseases, pregnancy or lactation were excluded. Diagnoses were established on the basis of clinical symptoms, serum thyroxine and TRAb, thyroid ultrasound, and orbital computed tomography. Total RNA was extracted with Trizol reagent, and quality was checked on an Agilent 2100 Bioanalyzer. Points the paper makes about the study in general: A model built on a 13 V-J signature distinguished ophthalmopathy from stable hyperthyroidism, reaching about 89% sensitivity and around 81% specificity in cross-validation and 80%/75% in testing. No statistical method was used to fix the sample size in advance, and group allocation was not hidden from the investigators. Most expanded thyroid clonotypes (frequency above 0.001) were also detected in blood, suggesting blood repertoires may reflect thyroid immune responses. In validation, the model predicted progression to ophthalmopathy a median of about 6.5 months before onset, with approximately 70% sensitivity and roughly 73% specificity.

Amplification of TCR beta CDR3 regions was carried out from RNA transcripts. The first round of RT-PCR for the TCR CDR3 was performed with the HTBI primer set and the Qiagen OneStep RT-PCR kit. Libraries were constructed in a second round of multiplex PCR, after which size selection and purification were carried out. Paired-end sequencing of the libraries was performed with 100 bp reads on an Illumina HiSeq2000. The study's processing was this. SOAPnuke was used to process the raw data, removing reads that contained adapters or uncalled bases, had a mean Phred below 15, or lacked an exact match to the constant primer or identifier. COPE v1.2.5 was used to merge high-quality paired reads, and clonotypes were defined as unique nucleotide sequences. Clonotypes were aligned to IMGT TRBV, TRBD and TRBJ reference segments using MiTCR v1.1. The analysis included only V-J combinations with a frequency above 0.0001, which together covered around 99% of the repertoires. A TCS score was defined as the ratio of F50 (clonal expansion) to E x V (chaos), with BLOSUM62-based TCRdist applied between CDR3 peptides within each V-J. Welch's t-statistics and random forest reduced 514 V-J features to 13, which were used in a naive Bayes classifier (R e1071). The Morisita-Horn index was used to measure how similar the thyroid and blood repertoires were. The public reads were reprocessed in TCRdb via fastp at Q25 and MiXCR, keeping in-frame beta chains. All rows with the same CDR3 protein become a single entry with the most common DNA and genes. TCRdb's processing, not the authors', yielded these V and J calls. The sample table shows 480,000 or so distinct CDR3 sequences, and approximately 49% are seen once. About 43% of the sample rests with the top ten.

Sequenced: peripheral blood or thyroid tissue (not recorded which). This sequence was found in an adult woman with Graves' disease, either hyperthyroidism or ophthalmopathy (not recorded which).

Read as DNA, the sequence is TGCAGCAGTTTCGGGACAGGGGGCTACGAGCAGTACTTC. This yields the protein CSSFGTGGYEQYF. The chain is made from TRBV29-1 and TRBJ2-7, with 11 middle bases fitting TRBD1. The germline V end is reduced by 8 bases and the J end by 3 bases; junction bases left unmatched: 6. CDR1 is given as SQVTM and CDR2 as ANQGSEA, both from the germline V gene. CDR3 length: 13 amino acids, cysteine to phenylalanine. Of the read, only the CDR3 DNA is kept; its 39 bases are in frame from base 1.